A selection of T cell receptor beta chains follows, all from one sample in a study of graft-versus-host responses after intestinal transplantation. TCRdb's copy holds only in-frame clones and misses some; the assay was immunoSEQ multiplex PCR. The data show 130,000 or so clones, with around 90% seen just once and over 0.15% held by the top ten. These receptors' targets are unknown. The source was unstimulated CD4+ T cells sorted from spleen or lymph node cells, collected before intestinal transplant. The receptors shown here come from a human donor who received an intestinal transplant. The CDR3 runs from the conserved cysteine through the conserved F or W. D genes are given only for firm matches. Clone size is shown for a subset of rows, as once, few, many or a class of expanded clone.

D gene	clone size	J gene	V gene	CDR3 protein	CDR3 DNA
TRBD1	-	TRBJ2-7	TRBV10-2	CASSAGRTGGKGQYF	TGCGCCAGCAGTGCAGGACGGACAGGGGGGAAGGGGCAGTACTTC
TRBD1	-	TRBJ1-2	TRBV5-4	CASSITGAGYGYTF	TGTGCCAGCAGCATTACAGGGGCGGGCTATGGCTACACCTTC
-	-	TRBJ1-6	TRBV11-2	CASRRPGSYNSPLHF	TGTGCCAGCAGGCGACCGGGGTCCTATAATTCACCCCTCCACTTT
TRBD2	-	TRBJ2-1	TRBV5-1	CASSLRLAGRHEQFF	TGCGCCAGCAGCTTAAGGCTAGCGGGGCGGCATGAGCAGTTCTTC
TRBD2	-	TRBJ2-3	TRBV29-1	CSAGLVLTDTQYF	TGCAGCGCGGGACTAGTATTGACAGATACGCAGTATTTT
-	-	TRBJ2-7	TRBV5-6	CASSFRSRTYEQYF	TGTGCCAGCAGCTTTAGGTCCCGGACCTACGAGCAGTACTTC
-	-	TRBJ1-3	TRBV7-8	CASSLERVKSSGNTIYF	TGTGCCAGCAGCTTAGAGCGGGTTAAAAGCTCTGGAAACACCATATATTTT
-	few	TRBJ2-5	TRBV7-2	CASSSFRETQYF	TGTGCCAGCAGCTCCTTCAGGGAGACCCAGTACTTC
TRBD2	-	TRBJ2-4	TRBV5-1	CASSLALAGGEGIQYF	TGCGCCAGCAGCTTGGCCCTAGCGGGGGGTGAGGGCATTCAGTACTTC
TRBD1	-	TRBJ1-4	TRBV2	CASRERTGGNEKLFF	TGTGCCAGCAGGGAAAGGACAGGGGGGAATGAAAAACTGTTTTTT
TRBD1	-	TRBJ1-2	TRBV5-8	CASSLQGGYGYTF	TGTGCCAGCAGCTTGCAGGGGGGCTATGGCTACACCTTC
-	-	TRBJ2-7	TRBV11-2	CASSFGGSYEQYF	TGTGCCAGCAGCTTTGGGGGATCCTACGAGCAGTACTTC
-	-	TRBJ1-6	TRBV21-1	CASSKKNVRSGANSPLHF	TGTGCCAGCAGCAAAAAAAACGTTCGATCGGGGGCGAACTCACCCCTCCACTTT